These 8 T cell receptor beta chains were sequenced from one sample in a study of blood T cells in healthy people across ages. PCR was performed a second time for roughly 6 to 12 cycles using a sample-barcoded 5' primer and a J-beta primer mix. One entry per CDR3 protein results from TCRdb running MiXCR on the 5' RACE reads. There are fewer than 800,000 distinct CDR3 sequences in the sample; 49% occur only once, and under 35% lies in the top ten. Input material: blood. All receptors derive from a woman in her fifties or sixties in good health.

The chain joins TRBV20-1 to TRBJ2-3; D uncertain. CDR1 is DFQATT, CDR2 SNEGSKA, per germline (reference sequence). There are 15 residues in the CDR3. The germline V and J ends were trimmed by 0 bases and 1 base, with 11 bases remaining between them. The CDR3 protein is CSARDGVVGTDTQYF. As DNA, the CDR3 is TGCAGTGCTAGAGATGGGGTAGTGGGCACAGATACGCAGTATTTT.

This clonotype appeared a few times. The CDR3 here is CASSERRGTYNEQFF. The CDR3 DNA sequence: TGTGCCAGCAGCGAGAGGAGGGGGACCTACAATGAGCAGTTCTTC. V and J are TRBV9 and TRBJ2-1; D is perhaps TRBD1 or TRBD2 (6 bases each). The germline V gene has CDR1 SGDLS and CDR2 YYNGEE. This CDR3 contains 15 residues. The V and J ends lost 3 bases and 2 bases respectively, with 12 bases between them.

This rearrangement joins TRBV20-1 to TRBJ2-3; D may be TRBD1 (6 bases). The CDR3 has 15 amino acids. V dropped 0 bases and J dropped 2 bases, with 12 bases sitting between them. Looked up from germline, CDR1 is DFQATT and CDR2 is SNEGSKA (reference sequence). Written as DNA, the CDR3 is TGCAGTGCTAGAGATTTGAGGGGGAACACAGATACGCAGTATTTT. Protein sequence: CSARDLRGNTDTQYF.

This clonotype appeared a few times. The chain uses TRBV5-1 and TRBJ2-4; D is unclear. The germline CDR1 and CDR2 sequences are SGHRS and YFSETQ. V lost 0 bases and J lost 5, with 3 bases in between. The CDR3 totals 12 residues. The CDR3 DNA is TGCGCCAGCAGCTTGGACCAAAACATTCAGTACTTC. It yields the protein CASSLDQNIQYF.

The CDR3 region has the DNA TGTGCCAGCAGTTTACCCCAGACTCCCGGGAATGAGCAGTACTTC. Translated, it gives CASSLPQTPGNEQYF. V and J are TRBV6-2 or TRBV6-3 and TRBJ2-7, with D perhaps TRBD2 (5 bases). Germline V CDR1 and CDR2: MNHEY, SVGEGT. Deletions cut 4 bases from V and 7 bases from J, with 20 bases between. The CDR3 has 15 amino acids.

J is TRBJ2-5 and V is TRBV7-2; D is perhaps TRBD2 (6 bases). V was pared by 1 base and J by 2 bases, with 11 bases between. Per germline, CDR1 SGHTA and CDR2 FQGNSA. The CDR3 has 15 amino acids. The CDR3 is CASSLGPSAQETQYF. DNA of the CDR3: TGTGCCAGCAGCTTAGGCCCTAGCGCTCAAGAGACCCAGTACTTC.

The chain joins TRBV11-1 to TRBJ2-7; 7 nucleotides line up with TRBD2. V lost 2 bases and J lost 4; bases outside the gene matches: 8. The CDR3 loop spans 15 amino acids. The V gene's germline CDR1 is SGHAT and CDR2 FQDESV (reference sequence). The CDR3 DNA follows: TGTGCCAGCAGCTTAACTCGCGGGAGTTCGTACGAGCAGTACTTC. Translated, it gives CASSLTRGSSYEQYF.

The chain links TRBV9 to TRBJ2-2; 8 nucleotides align to TRBD1. The CDR3 totals 15 residues. Germline loops: CDR1 SGDLS, CDR2 YYNGEE. J gave up 8 bases and V 2 bases, and 8 bases lay outside the gene matches. The CDR3 protein is CASSVGQESWGELFF. In nucleotides, the CDR3 is TGTGCCAGCAGCGTGGGACAGGAGAGCTGGGGGGAGCTGTTTTTT.